Presented here are 21 T cell receptor beta chains from one specimen sequenced in a study of blood T cell repertoires in COVID-19. The protocol was immunoSEQ multiplex PCR, while the TCRdb copy is restricted to in-frame clones and leaves out a portion. The sample lists about 440,000 clones, around 89% occurring once. The sequencing input was peripheral blood. Source of these receptors: a woman aged 25 to 39 with acute or convalescent COVID-19.

The V and J genes are TRBV9 and TRBJ2-5; 8 bases match TRBD2. V was clipped by 3 bases and J by 4 bases; unmatched bases: 8. CDR1 and CDR2 from the germline V gene are SGDLS and YYNGEE. This CDR3 comprises 15 residues. The CDR3 loop is CASSDAGGLGETQYF. CDR3 sequence (DNA): TGTGCCAGCAGCGACGCGGGGGGCCTGGGAGAGACCCAGTACTTC.

The chain is built from TRBV18 and TRBJ2-3; 8 nucleotides match TRBD1. The CDR3 consists of 16 residues. Germline-derived CDR1 and CDR2 are KGHSH and LQKENI. Unmatched junction bases numbered 8, after V lost 2 bases and J lost 4 bases. This chain's CDR3 is CASSPVPQGAPDTQYF. In DNA, the CDR3 is TGTGCCAGCTCACCAGTTCCGCAGGGGGCCCCAGATACGCAGTATTTT.

This clone appeared a single time. The V gene is TRBV14, the J gene TRBJ1-6; no definite D call. This CDR3 spans 13 amino acids. Germline V CDR1 and CDR2: SGHDN, FVKESK. Trimming left V 3 bases short and J 9 bases short, with 9 bases between. DNA of the CDR3: TGTGCCAGCAGCCATGGGTGGGCTTCACCCCTCCACTTT. This codes for CASSHGWASPLHF.

The rearrangement uses TRBV28 and TRBJ2-6, with no clear D. V was pared by 6 bases and J by 1 base, with 4 bases between. This CDR3 has 13 residues. Germline V gene sequence: CDR1 MDHEN, CDR2 SYDVKM. CDR3 in amino acids: CASRRSGANVLTF. The CDR3 DNA follows: TGTGCCAGCAGGAGATCTGGGGCCAACGTCCTGACTTTC.

The V gene is TRBV29-1, the J gene TRBJ1-1; D might be TRBD1 (6 bases). CDR1 and CDR2 from the germline V gene are SQVTM and ANQGSEA. V was clipped by 7 bases and J by 4 bases, with 19 bases between them. The CDR3 is made up of 14 amino acids. Written as DNA, the CDR3 is TGCAGCGCAAGAGGGGGGGCCGGGGGCACTGAAGCTTTCTTT. Amino acids: CSARGGAGGTEAFF.

This clone appeared a single time. The chain combines TRBV5-1 with TRBJ1-4, with D perhaps TRBD1 (6 bases). The CDR3 is 16 amino acids. The V end lost 1 base, the J end lost 3 bases, and 13 bases lay between the germline ends. Per the germline V gene, CDR1 is SGHRS and CDR2 is YFSETQ. This CDR3 reads CASSLTGFSSNEKLFF. The DNA for the CDR3 is TGCGCCAGCAGCTTGACAGGGTTCTCTTCTAATGAAAAACTGTTTTTT. Drawing the rest from reference TRBV5-1 and TRBJ1-4, the complete variable domain is KAGVTQTPRYLIKTRGQQVTLSCSPISGHRSVSWYQQTPGQGLQFLFEYFSETQRNKGNFPGRFSGRQFSNSRSEMNVSTLELGDSALYLCASSLTGFSSNEKLFFGSGTQLSVL.

This clone appeared a few times. This chain uses TRBV5-1 with TRBJ2-1; possible D gene TRBD2, 6 bases. The CDR3 covers 16 residues. The V end was cut by 3 bases, the J end by 0 bases, with 13 bases between. Germline V CDR1 and CDR2: SGHRS, YFSETQ. The CDR3 region has the DNA TGCGCCAGCAGCTGGGGGGACTCACTCTCCTACAATGAGCAGTTCTTC. It translates to CASSWGDSLSYNEQFF. Using reference TRBV5-1 and TRBJ2-1 for the parts outside the CDR3, the full variable domain is KAGVTQTPRYLIKTRGQQVTLSCSPISGHRSVSWYQQTPGQGLQFLFEYFSETQRNKGNFPGRFSGRQFSNSRSEMNVSTLELGDSALYLCASSWGDSLSYNEQFFGPGTRLTVL.

The chain links TRBV25-1 to TRBJ1-2; TRBD1 might be the D (6 bases). V lost 4 bases and J 6 bases, leaving 12 bases between the germline ends. Germline assignment: CDR1 MGHDK and CDR2 SYGVNS. This CDR3 has 13 residues. The chain's CDR3 is CASSVGTRDGYTF. The CDR3 region has the DNA TGTGCCAGCAGTGTCGGGACAAGGGATGGCTACACCTTC.

In this sample, this clone turned up a few times. The chain links TRBV4-2 to TRBJ2-7, with D possibly TRBD1 on 6 matching bases. CDR1 and CDR2 (germline): LGHNA, YNFKEQ. The CDR3 runs 12 residues. V was cut by 6 bases and J by 1 base, with 7 bases left in between. The chain's CDR3 is CASSQGSYEQYF. The CDR3 DNA reads TGTGCCAGCAGTCAGGGGTCCTACGAGCAGTACTTC.

The V call is TRBV6-6, the J call TRBJ2-3; 14 bases map to TRBD2. Germline V gene lookup returns CDR1 MNHNY and CDR2 SVGAGI (reference sequence). CDR3 length equals 16 residues. Trimming cost V 6 bases and J 4 bases; bases outside gene matches: 6. The CDR3 DNA reads as TGTGCCAGCAGCCGAGGGACTAGCGGGGGCCCAGATACGCAGTATTTT. It is translated as CASSRGTSGGPDTQYF.

The genes are TRBV12-5 and TRBJ2-5, with TRBD1 as a possible D gene (6 bases). Trimming cost V 5 bases and J 2 bases, with 12 bases left between them. Germline lookup yields CDR1 LGHNT and CDR2 FRNRAP. CDR3 length: 14 residues. The CDR3 protein is CASGRIRGQETQYF. CDR3 DNA sequence: TGTGCTAGTGGTCGCATCAGGGGTCAAGAGACCCAGTACTTC.

The chain employs TRBV27 and TRBJ1-3; TRBD1 matches 8 bases. There are 15 residues in the CDR3. The germline CDR1 and CDR2 sequences are MNHEY and SMNVEV (reference sequence). The trim removed 6 bases at V and 4 bases at J, leaving 8 bases unmatched. DNA for the CDR3: TGTGCCAGCAGCAGTCAGGGGGCGCAGGGAAACACCATATATTTT. Protein product: CASSSQGAQGNTIYF.

The V and J genes are TRBV3-1 (or the pseudogene TRBV3-2) and TRBJ1-4, with 10 bases that match TRBD1. The CDR3 has 15 amino acids. CDR1 is LGHDT and CDR2 is YNNKEL in the germline V gene (reference sequence). Unmatched junction bases numbered 4, after V lost 2 bases and J lost 7 bases. Here the CDR3 reads CASSQWTGGREKLFF. DNA for the CDR3: TGTGCCAGCAGCCAATGGACAGGGGGTCGTGAAAAACTGTTTTTT.

The chain employs TRBV30 and TRBJ1-1; tentatively, D is TRBD1 (6 bases). The CDR3 consists of 14 residues. The V end lost 3 bases, the J end lost 0 bases, and 11 bases lay between the germline ends. CDR1 and CDR2 (germline): GTSNPN, SVGIG (reference sequence). CDR3 residues: CAWRGTGLNTEAFF. The CDR3 DNA reads TGTGCCTGGAGAGGAACAGGGTTGAACACTGAAGCTTTCTTT.

Regarding this clone: The same CDR3 can be traced to other DNA sequences in this sample. The gene calls are TRBV7-3 and TRBJ1-1; the match to TRBD1 covers 8 bases. Looked up from germline, CDR1 is SGHTA and CDR2 is FQGTGA. V gave up 3 bases and J gave up 1 base; unmatched junction bases: 1. This CDR3 spans 14 amino acids. The DNA of the CDR3 is TGTGCCAGCAGCTTGACAGGGGAGAACACTGAAGCTTTCTTT. It codes for CASSLTGENTEAFF.

The chain is built from TRBV11-2 and TRBJ1-3; 7 nucleotides align to TRBD1. This CDR3 has 14 amino acids. J gave up 2 bases and V 4 bases, and 2 bases lay outside the gene matches. Germline values: CDR1 SGHAT, CDR2 FQNNGV. This CDR3 reads CASSYGTAGNTIYF. The CDR3 coding sequence is TGTGCCAGCAGCTACGGGACAGCTGGAAACACCATATATTTT.

The rearrangement links TRBV27 to TRBJ2-7, with 7 bases aligning to TRBD1. CDR1 and CDR2 from the germline V gene are MNHEY and SMNVEV (reference sequence). Trimming at V came to 7 bases and at J to 6 bases, leaving 12 bases not matched to a gene. The CDR3 loop spans 14 amino acids. The CDR3 sequence is CASKRQGGLGEQYF. Written as DNA, the CDR3 is TGTGCCAGCAAAAGACAGGGCGGACTTGGCGAGCAGTACTTC.

The chain combines TRBV4-1 with TRBJ1-2; unclear D gene. The CDR3 has 15 residues. V lost 1 base and J lost 7, with 16 bases in between. Germline CDR1 is MGHRA and CDR2 is YSYEKL. The CDR3 nucleotides are TGCGCCAGCAGCCAAGTTGTACAGATTCTTTCTGGCTACACCTTC. It codes for CASSQVVQILSGYTF.

A few counts support this clone. Other DNA sequences in this specimen translate into the identical CDR3. V gene TRBV5-1 combines with J gene TRBJ1-3; TRBD1 matches at 7 bases. Germline values: CDR1 SGHRS, CDR2 YFSETQ. This CDR3 contains 15 residues. Trimming removed 4 bases from V and 0 bases from J; junction bases left unmatched: 4. Written as DNA, the CDR3 is TGCGCCAGCAGCCCGGGACAGAGCTCTGGAAACACCATATATTTT. Translated: CASSPGQSSGNTIYF. The full variable domain, with the rest looked up from reference TRBV5-1 and TRBJ1-3, is KAGVTQTPRYLIKTRGQQVTLSCSPISGHRSVSWYQQTPGQGLQFLFEYFSETQRNKGNFPGRFSGRQFSNSRSEMNVSTLELGDSALYLCASSPGQSSGNTIYFGEGSWLTVV.

The rearrangement joins TRBV27 to TRBJ2-1; 12 bases line up with TRBD2. Per the germline V gene, CDR1 is MNHEY and CDR2 is SMNVEV (reference sequence). The CDR3 is made up of 15 amino acids. J gave up 10 bases and V 4 bases, and 8 bases lay outside the gene matches. This CDR3 reads CASSSLAGGPWEQFF. The CDR3, as DNA: TGTGCCAGCAGTTCCCTAGCGGGGGGGCCGTGGGAGCAGTTCTTC.

J is TRBJ2-5 and V is TRBV7-3, with 10 bases lining up with TRBD2. This CDR3 is built from 16 residues. The junction had 2 bases not matched to a gene; V was cut back by 0 bases and J by 1 base. Germline CDR1 is SGHTA and CDR2 is FQGTGA. CDR3 in amino acids: CASSLTASGGQETQYF. The CDR3 DNA reads as TGTGCCAGCAGCTTAACGGCTAGCGGGGGCCAAGAGACCCAGTACTTC.